This entry lists 14 T cell receptor beta chains sequenced from one sample in a study of CD8 T cells in ankylosing spondylitis (TCRdb year 2017). Points the paper makes about the study in general: Blood from ankylosing spondylitis patients appeared to be characterized by a TCR beta motif made up of several highly homologous amino acid variants.

Antigen specificity for these receptors is unknown. The library was built by means of 5' RACE. Sequencing relied on an Illumina HiSeq 2500. The public reads were quality trimmed at Q25 with fastp and then assembled into clones with MiXCR by TCRdb, keeping productive beta chains. Each record represents a unique CDR3 protein, reported with the most common genes and DNA among its rows. The sample table contains about 440,000 distinct CDR3 sequences; only one count was recorded for 17% of them. Approximately 0.93% of the sample comes from the top ten. Sequenced input: blood, either unsorted or a sorted T cell fraction (not recorded which). The receptors were gathered from a male donor with ankylosing spondylitis.

V is TRBV7-2 and J is TRBJ2-7; possibly TRBD1 or TRBD2 for D (5 bases each). The CDR3 length is 14 residues. Per germline, CDR1 SGHTA and CDR2 FQGNSA. V gave up 5 bases and J gave up 7 bases, with 18 bases separating them. The CDR3 DNA reads as TGTGCCAGCAGCCCTGGGGGTCAGGTCAAGGAGCAGTACTTC. As protein: CASSPGGQVKEQYF.

This chain joins TRBV20-1 and TRBJ1-1; tentatively, D is TRBD1 (6 bases). Germline assignment: CDR1 DFQATT and CDR2 SNEGSKA (reference sequence). CDR3 size: 13 residues. Trimming took 2 bases from V and 3 from J, leaving 10 bases between them. CDR3: CSARPGQHTEAFF. CDR3 nucleotides: TGCAGTGCTAGACCTGGACAGCACACTGAAGCTTTCTTT.

This clonotype was seen ten or more times. The chain combines TRBV29-1 with TRBJ2-1, with 7 nucleotides matching TRBD1. V shed 3 bases and J 4 bases; nucleotides not matched to a gene: 12. The CDR3 totals 16 residues. Germline CDR1 and CDR2: SQVTM and ANQGSEA. The DNA for the CDR3 is TGCAGCGTTGAGCCTTCACAGGGGCGATTTTACAATGAGCAGTTCTTC. It specifies CSVEPSQGRFYNEQFF.

V is TRBV10-3 and J is TRBJ1-1; D gene uncertain. CDR1 ENHRY and CDR2 SYGVKD come from the germline V gene. The CDR3 extends over 12 amino acids. Trimming took 2 bases from V and 6 from J, leaving 7 bases between them. The CDR3 DNA sequence: TGTGCCATCAGTGAGGGGGAAGCTGAAGCTTTCTTT. Amino acids: CAISEGEAEAFF.

The rearrangement links TRBV3-1 to TRBJ1-1; maybe TRBD1 (6 bases). The CDR3 spans 14 residues. V was cut by 4 bases and J by 0 bases, with 9 bases left in between. Germline loops: CDR1 LGHDT, CDR2 YNNKEL (reference sequence). Here the CDR3 reads CASSPPGVNTEAFF. CDR3 sequence (DNA): TGTGCCAGCAGCCCACCAGGGGTGAACACTGAAGCTTTCTTT.

This chain uses TRBV27 with TRBJ2-1, with D uncertain. The CDR3 length is 15 residues. Trimming took off 8 bases at V and 6 bases at J, with 20 bases between the two ends. Germline values: CDR1 MNHEY, CDR2 SMNVEV (reference sequence). CDR3 in amino acids: CASRTEARTVNEQFF. In nucleotides, the CDR3 is TGTGCCAGCCGGACCGAGGCTAGAACCGTCAATGAGCAGTTCTTC.

This clonotype has only a few counts. The rearrangement joins TRBV7-9 to TRBJ2-2; D unresolved. Trimming left V 1 base short and J 6 bases short, with 9 bases between. The CDR3 extends over 14 amino acids. The germline CDR1 and CDR2 sequences are SEHNR and FQNEAQ (reference sequence). The CDR3: CASSLVSPAGELFF. CDR3 in DNA: TGTGCCAGCAGCTTAGTATCGCCCGCCGGGGAGCTGTTTTTT.

This clonotype turned up a few times. The J gene is TRBJ1-1, the V gene TRBV6-5; perhaps TRBD1 as D (6 bases). The CDR3 totals 14 residues. Trimming took 4 bases from V and 7 from J, leaving 16 bases between them. The germline V gene has CDR1 MNHEY and CDR2 SVGAGI. The CDR3 region has the DNA TGTGCCAGCAGTTCTAACGGACAGAACTTTGAAGCTTTCTTT. Translating it yields CASSSNGQNFEAFF.

The chain employs TRBV12-3 or TRBV12-4 and TRBJ2-7, with TRBD1 identical over 10 bases. The V gene end was trimmed by 4 bases and the J gene end by 3 bases; junction bases not matched to a gene: 12. This CDR3 comprises 17 residues. In DNA, the CDR3 is TGTGCCAGCAGTTCCCGGACAGGGGGGTACCGGAGCTACGAGCAGTACTTC. Protein product: CASSSRTGGYRSYEQYF.

The rearrangement joins TRBV29-1 to TRBJ1-1; D remains unclear. The CDR3 is 12 residues long. Germline V gene sequence: CDR1 SQVTM, CDR2 ANQGSEA. The V and J ends lost 6 bases and 5 bases respectively, with 13 bases between them. Written as DNA, the CDR3 is TGCAGCGTGGTGACCCAGGCGACTGAAGCTTTCTTT. This codes for CSVVTQATEAFF.

There are many counts of this clonotype. V usage is TRBV12-3 or TRBV12-4 and J usage is TRBJ1-3; D uncertain. The CDR3 length is 15 residues. Trimming removed 6 bases at V and 0 bases at J, with 12 bases between. CDR3 nucleotides: TGTGCCAGCAGGCCGGACGGTCGCTCTGGAAACACCATATATTTT. Protein: CASRPDGRSGNTIYF.

The V and J genes are TRBV24-1 and TRBJ2-2; 7 nucleotides agree with TRBD1. The length of the CDR3 is 17 residues. The germline CDR1 and CDR2 sequences are KGHDR and SFDVKD. V dropped 4 bases and J dropped 8; count of bases not matched to a gene: 15. The DNA of the CDR3 is TGTGCCACCAGTGACCCGGGACAGAGAGGGTCGTCTGGGGAGCTGTTTTTT. Encoded protein: CATSDPGQRGSSGELFF.

This clonotype was seen ten or more times. The chain combines TRBV9 with TRBJ2-7; 7 positions match TRBD1. Unmatched junction bases numbered 6, after V lost 2 bases and J lost 4 bases. In germline, CDR1 is SGDLS, CDR2 YYNGEE. The CDR3 runs to 14 residues. The CDR3 region is CASSVGDRIYEQYF. The DNA for the CDR3 is TGTGCCAGCAGCGTCGGGGACAGAATTTACGAGCAGTACTTC.

V gene TRBV9 combines with J gene TRBJ1-2; 10 positions match TRBD1. CDR3 length: 15 residues. CDR1 SGDLS and CDR2 YYNGEE come from the germline V gene. Unmatched junction bases numbered 9, after V lost 4 bases and J lost 6 bases. CDR3 loop: CASSSDRDRGHGYTF. The CDR3 DNA follows: TGTGCCAGCAGCTCTGATCGAGACAGGGGGCATGGCTACACCTTC.